The 11 T cell receptor beta chains listed next were all sequenced from one sample in a study of blood T cell repertoires in COVID-19. Some clones are missing from TCRdb's copy, which holds only in-frame ones; the method was immunoSEQ multiplex PCR. The repertoire holds just over 350,000 clones, with roughly 90% as singletons. Sequenced material: PBMCs or T cells enriched from blood (not recorded which). These receptors were obtained from a young woman who had recovered from COVID-19.

The rearrangement links TRBV2 to TRBJ2-1, with 10 bases lining up with TRBD1. CDR1 is SNHLY and CDR2 is FYNNEI in the germline V gene. V was clipped by 3 bases and J by 8 bases; unmatched bases: 7. This CDR3 is 15 amino acids long. CDR3 loop: CASSDRTGGVYEQFF. CDR3 sequence (DNA): TGTGCCAGCAGTGACCGGACAGGGGGAGTCTATGAGCAGTTCTTC.

The genes are TRBV3-1 (or the pseudogene TRBV3-2) and TRBJ2-1, with 9 bases matching TRBD2. The CDR3 has 15 residues. CDR1 is LGHDT, CDR2 YNNKEL, per germline (reference sequence). V was pared by 6 bases and J by 5 bases, with 8 bases of the junction left unmatched. Written as DNA, the CDR3 is TGTGCCAGCAGACCCACTAGCGGGCCTAACAATGAGCAGTTCTTC. Encoded protein: CASRPTSGPNNEQFF.

The table lists this clone with a few counts. V gene TRBV12-3 or TRBV12-4 combines with J gene TRBJ1-6, with D possibly TRBD1 on 6 matching bases. The V and J ends lost 4 bases and 12 bases respectively, with 10 bases between them. The CDR3 is 12 amino acids. CDR3 region: CASSSQGGPLHF. The CDR3 DNA follows: TGTGCCAGCAGTTCACAGGGTGGACCCCTCCACTTT.

In this sample, this clone turned up a few times. This chain uses TRBV7-9 with TRBJ1-1; TRBD1 might be the D (6 bases). The V end lost 3 bases, the J end lost 1 base, and 15 bases lay between the germline ends. The CDR3 runs 16 residues. Per germline, CDR1 SEHNR and CDR2 FQNEAQ (reference sequence). As DNA, the CDR3 is TGTGCCAGCAGCTTCCCCGGGGGGGGGCGGAACACTGAAGCTTTCTTT. Its translation is CASSFPGGGRNTEAFF.

The chain employs TRBV19 and TRBJ2-3; a weak D match, TRBD1 (5 bases). V was clipped by 8 bases and J by 5 bases, with 11 bases between them. CDR3 length equals 12 residues. Germline loops: CDR1 LNHDA, CDR2 SQIVND (reference sequence). The CDR3 DNA follows: TGTGCCAGTTCCAGGGATAAAGATACGCAGTATTTT. As protein: CASSRDKDTQYF.

This chain uses TRBV7-6 with TRBJ2-7; 8 positions agree with TRBD2. This CDR3 is built from 17 residues. V gave up 1 base and J gave up 2 bases; unmatched junction bases: 10. Germline-derived CDR1 and CDR2 are SGHVS and FNYEAQ. The CDR3 loop is CASSLGISAGGPYEQYF. The CDR3 coding sequence is TGTGCCAGCAGCTTAGGTATCAGTGCGGGGGGCCCCTACGAGCAGTACTTC.

The chain combines TRBV4-2 with TRBJ1-4, with D uncertain. CDR3 length: 12 residues. V was shortened by 9 bases and J by 6 bases, with 11 bases between the two germline ends. Germline values: CDR1 LGHNA, CDR2 YNFKEQ. The CDR3 DNA reads as TGTGCCAGTGGCGGAGTGGATGAAAAACTGTTTTTT. This gives the protein CASGGVDEKLFF.

The V call is TRBV7-8, the J call TRBJ2-5, with TRBD1 identical over 8 bases. CDR3 length equals 17 residues. Germline loops: CDR1 SGHVS, CDR2 FQNEAQ. The V and J ends lost 6 bases and 4 bases, in that order; junction bases with no gene match: 16. The CDR3 region is CASRPIPAGQGGETQYF. CDR3 nucleotide sequence: TGTGCCAGCAGACCCATCCCGGCAGGACAGGGAGGAGAGACCCAGTACTTC.

V gene TRBV5-1 combines with J gene TRBJ1-2; no clear D. The CDR3 loop spans 16 amino acids. Germline V gene lookup returns CDR1 SGHRS and CDR2 YFSETQ. V gave up 2 bases and J gave up 5 bases, with 19 bases separating them. The CDR3 coding sequence is TGCGCCAGCAGCTTCGGCCAGGCAGATCCGAAATATGGCTACACCTTC. Protein sequence: CASSFGQADPKYGYTF.

This clone appeared once. The chain has TRBV19 and TRBJ2-3, with D perhaps TRBD1 (6 bases). The germline V gene has CDR1 LNHDA and CDR2 SQIVND (reference sequence). Trimming removed 8 bases at V and 0 bases at J, with 12 bases between. This CDR3 spans 14 amino acids. CDR3 amino acids: CASSRQDSTDTQYF. The CDR3 nucleotides read TGTGCCAGTTCTCGACAGGATAGCACAGATACGCAGTATTTT.

The chain links TRBV10-3 to TRBJ1-1; 9 nucleotides line up with TRBD1. Germline V CDR1 and CDR2: ENHRY, SYGVKD. This CDR3 region has 13 residues. The V gene end was trimmed by 10 bases and the J gene end by 3 bases; junction bases not matched to a gene: 6. The CDR3 bases are TGTGCCACCCGGACAGGGGTTGACACTGAAGCTTTCTTT. This translates into CATRTGVDTEAFF.